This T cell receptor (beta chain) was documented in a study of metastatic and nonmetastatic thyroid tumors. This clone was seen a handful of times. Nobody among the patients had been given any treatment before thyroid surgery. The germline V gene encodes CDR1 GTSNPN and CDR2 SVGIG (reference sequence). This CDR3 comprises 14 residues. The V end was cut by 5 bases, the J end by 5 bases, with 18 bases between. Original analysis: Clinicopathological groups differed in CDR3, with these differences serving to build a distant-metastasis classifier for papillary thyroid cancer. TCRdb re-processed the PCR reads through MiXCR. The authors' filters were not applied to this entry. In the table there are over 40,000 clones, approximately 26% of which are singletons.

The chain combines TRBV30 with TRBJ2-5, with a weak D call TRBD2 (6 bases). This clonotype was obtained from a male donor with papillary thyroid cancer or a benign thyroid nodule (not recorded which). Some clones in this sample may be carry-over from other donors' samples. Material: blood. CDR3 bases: TGTGCCTGGGGTATAGGGACTTTCAGGGAGACCCAGTACTTC. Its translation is CAWGIGTFRETQYF.